Presented here are 25 T cell receptor beta chains from one specimen sequenced in a study of blood T cell repertoires in COVID-19. Repertoires were generated with immunoSEQ multiplex PCR, while TCRdb's copy carries only in-frame clones and drops some. This table holds around 200,000 clones, 75% to 90% found once. The sequencing sample was made of PBMCs or T cells enriched from blood (not recorded which). The receptors derive from a woman in her thirties or forties with acute COVID-19.

V and J are TRBV5-1 and TRBJ1-5; D is perhaps TRBD1 (5 bases). Looked up from germline, CDR1 is SGHRS and CDR2 is YFSETQ. The CDR3 covers 15 residues. The V and J ends lost 4 bases and 11 bases respectively, with 22 bases between them. The CDR3 reads CASSSGTAFNQAQHF. CDR3 bases: TGCGCCAGCAGCAGCGGGACGGCCTTTAATCAAGCCCAGCATTTT.

The V and J genes are TRBV9 and TRBJ2-1; 8 bases agree with TRBD2. CDR3 length: 15 amino acids. J gave up 5 bases and V 6 bases, and 10 bases lay outside the gene matches. From germline, CDR1 is SGDLS and CDR2 YYNGEE. CDR3 in DNA: TGTGCCAGCACTCAGACGGGGGGGCCTAACAATGAGCAGTTCTTC. It yields the protein CASTQTGGPNNEQFF.

The J gene is TRBJ2-5, the V gene TRBV7-6; 8 bases line up with TRBD2. The CDR3 loop spans 16 amino acids. Germline CDR1 is SGHVS and CDR2 is FNYEAQ. Losses at the gene ends were 1 base for V and 1 base for J; bases not matched to a gene: 5. In DNA form, the CDR3 reads TGTGCCAGCAGCTTAGGCCACGGGGGGGGCCAAGAGACCCAGTACTTC. It is translated as CASSLGHGGGQETQYF.

The chain combines TRBV12-3 or TRBV12-4 with TRBJ2-3, with D uncertain. The germline V and J ends were trimmed by 8 bases and 3 bases, with 12 bases remaining between them. CDR3 length: 13 amino acids. The DNA of the CDR3 is TGTGCCAGCCACCCTAGGTCGACAGATACGCAGTATTTT. Its protein product is CASHPRSTDTQYF.

Concerning this clone: One end of the junction is discordant with germline, which a read error may explain. The rearrangement links TRBV5-1 to TRBJ1-2; D perhaps matches TRBD1 (5 bases). CDR1 is SGHRS and CDR2 is YFSETQ in the germline V gene. The CDR3 has 12 amino acids. Here the CDR3 reads CASSLAPGLPAF. The DNA for the CDR3 is TGCGCCAGCAGCTTGGCCCCGGGACTCCCTGCCTTC.

This chain uses TRBV3-1 (or the pseudogene TRBV3-2) with TRBJ2-1; 10 bases are a match to TRBD1. V lost 4 bases, J lost 6 bases, and 3 bases stayed unmatched. The CDR3 covers 14 residues. The germline CDR1 and CDR2 sequences are LGHDT and YNNKEL (reference sequence). The CDR3 is CASSPGQGFNEQFF. Here the CDR3 DNA reads TGTGCCAGCAGCCCGGGACAGGGGTTCAATGAGCAGTTCTTC.

This clone was observed once. The V and J genes are TRBV5-1 and TRBJ1-1, with 8 bases identical to TRBD1. This CDR3 contains 13 residues. V shed 5 bases and J 4 bases; nucleotides not matched to a gene: 4. Germline V CDR1 and CDR2: SGHRS, YFSETQ. Here the CDR3 reads CASRLGQGTEAFF. Here the CDR3 DNA reads TGCGCCAGCAGACTCGGACAGGGCACTGAAGCTTTCTTT.

The V and J genes are TRBV5-1 and TRBJ2-2; 11 bases map to TRBD2. From germline, CDR1 is SGHRS and CDR2 YFSETQ. The CDR3 consists of 18 residues. The V segment lost 4 bases and the J segment 0 bases; nucleotides outside the gene matches: 8. The CDR3 coding sequence is TGCGCCAGCAGCATTAGGACGGGACTAGCGGCGAACACCGGGGAGCTGTTTTTT. This sequence encodes CASSIRTGLAANTGELFF.

This chain links TRBV24-1 with TRBJ2-3, with TRBD2 matching over 10 bases. This CDR3 comprises 16 residues. The junction had 7 bases not matched to a gene; V was cut back by 6 bases and J by 2 bases. The germline V gene encodes CDR1 KGHDR and CDR2 SFDVKD. The CDR3 bases are TGTGCCACCAGTCAATATAGCGGGGGGTACACAGATACGCAGTATTTT. This translates into CATSQYSGGYTDTQYF.

V is TRBV4-1 and J is TRBJ1-2; the D gene is possibly TRBD1 (6 bases). The CDR3 totals 16 residues. The germline CDR1 and CDR2 sequences are MGHRA and YSYEKL. V shed 3 bases and J shed 4 bases, with 18 bases lying between them. The chain's CDR3 is CASSQGHTGTGYGYTF. The CDR3 nucleotides read TGCGCCAGCAGCCAGGGGCATACAGGGACGGGCTATGGCTACACCTTC.

The chain carries TRBV5-1 and TRBJ1-1, with 7 bases matching TRBD1. Losses at the gene ends were 2 bases for V and 6 bases for J; bases not matched to a gene: 7. This CDR3 is built from 14 residues. Per the germline V gene, CDR1 is SGHRS and CDR2 is YFSETQ. CDR3 region: CASSFRTGHAEAFF. DNA for the CDR3: TGCGCCAGCAGCTTCCGGACAGGTCACGCTGAAGCTTTCTTT.

Concerning this clone itself: Other DNA sequences in the same sample also yield this CDR3. The CDR3 loop reads CASSPSQGNTEAFF. In DNA, the CDR3 is TGTGCCAGCTCACCATCCCAGGGGAACACTGAAGCTTTCTTT. The chain links TRBV18 to TRBJ1-1; TRBD1 might be the D (5 bases). Germline V CDR1 and CDR2: KGHSH, LQKENI. The CDR3 runs 14 residues. The V end was cut by 2 bases, the J end by 1 base, with 8 bases between.

The chain joins TRBV27 to TRBJ2-6, with 9 positions matching TRBD1. The V gene's germline CDR1 is MNHEY and CDR2 SMNVEV (reference sequence). The CDR3 is made up of 18 amino acids. V lost 7 bases, J lost 1 base, and 11 bases stayed unmatched. The CDR3 region is CASTLIRQGESGANVLTF. The CDR3 coding sequence is TGTGCCAGCACCTTAATCCGACAGGGGGAATCTGGGGCCAACGTCCTGACTTTC.

In regard to this clone: Other DNA sequences in this sample translate to the same CDR3. The genes are TRBV30 and TRBJ1-5; tentatively, D is TRBD1 (5 bases). The V gene's germline CDR1 is GTSNPN and CDR2 SVGIG (reference sequence). Trimming left V 0 bases short and J 2 bases short, with 5 bases between. This CDR3 is built from 13 residues. The CDR3 coding sequence is TGTGCCTGGAGTGTACAGGGCAATCAGCCCCAGCATTTT. Translated, it gives CAWSVQGNQPQHF.

This chain connects TRBV7-9 to TRBJ2-1; 7 nucleotides align to TRBD1. J was trimmed by 7 bases and V by 2 bases; bases with no gene match: 14. Germline CDR1 is SEHNR and CDR2 is FQNEAQ (reference sequence). There are 17 residues in the CDR3. The CDR3 sequence: CASSLRFGQEPSNEQFF. The CDR3 DNA reads as TGTGCCAGCAGCTTAAGGTTCGGACAGGAGCCCTCGAATGAGCAGTTCTTC.

The chain carries TRBV9 and TRBJ2-5; perhaps TRBD2 as D (6 bases). The CDR3 covers 14 residues. CDR1 is SGDLS and CDR2 is YYNGEE in the germline V gene. Trimming took 3 bases from V and 5 from J, leaving 14 bases between them. The CDR3 nucleotides are TGTGCCAGCAGCGGAGGGACGGCGGGGGAGACCCAGTACTTC. Its protein product is CASSGGTAGETQYF.

This clone has only a few counts. The rearrangement links TRBV6-1 to TRBJ1-4; TRBD1 might be the D (5 bases). The CDR3 has 16 residues. Trimming took 1 base from V and 6 from J, leaving 15 bases between them. The germline CDR1 and CDR2 sequences are MNHNS and SASEGT. In DNA form, the CDR3 reads TGTGCCAGCAGTGAAGGACTAGGGCAGGGCTATGAAAAACTGTTTTTT. Protein product: CASSEGLGQGYEKLFF.

V and J are TRBV5-1 and TRBJ2-1, with 12 bases lining up with TRBD2. Germline V gene sequence: CDR1 SGHRS, CDR2 YFSETQ. This CDR3 has 21 residues. J lost 3 bases, V lost 0 bases, and 16 bases had no gene match. The CDR3, as DNA: TGCGCCAGCAGCTTGGGTCGACACACCCTAGCGGGGGGGCGGGACTACAATGAGCAGTTCTTC. It is translated as CASSLGRHTLAGGRDYNEQFF.

The chain recombines TRBV7-8 with TRBJ1-4; possibly TRBD1 for D (6 bases). The CDR3 consists of 14 residues. The germline V gene has CDR1 SGHVS and CDR2 FQNEAQ. Between the trimmed V and J ends, which lost 3 bases and 5 bases, there was a span of 10 bases. For the CDR3, the DNA is TGTGCCAGCAGCTTCGGGGGGCGCAATGAAAAACTGTTTTTT. As protein: CASSFGGRNEKLFF.

The table lists this clone with a few counts. The V call is TRBV30, the J call TRBJ1-6; perhaps TRBD1 as D (5 bases). V dropped 5 bases and J dropped 14 bases, with 10 bases sitting between them. This CDR3 has 10 amino acids. Germline CDR1 GTSNPN, CDR2 SVGIG (reference sequence). The CDR3 loop reads CAWGEGALHF. In DNA form, the CDR3 reads TGTGCCTGGGGGGAAGGGGCCCTCCACTTT.

The rearrangement uses TRBV6-1 and TRBJ1-1; D is unclear. CDR3 length equals 14 residues. The ends were cut back, 2 bases at V and 5 bases at J, with 12 bases in the middle. The germline gives CDR1 MNHNS, CDR2 SASEGT. The CDR3 sequence: CASSEPGRKTEAFF. The CDR3 DNA follows: TGTGCCAGCAGTGAACCGGGGAGGAAAACTGAAGCTTTCTTT.

The chain is built from TRBV5-4 and TRBJ1-1; 8 bases map to TRBD1. V was clipped by 4 bases and J by 1 base; unmatched bases: 9. The CDR3 covers 16 residues. The germline gives CDR1 SGHNT, CDR2 YYREEE (reference sequence). The CDR3 here is CASSDPSGTGNTEAFF. CDR3 nucleotide sequence: TGTGCCAGCAGCGATCCCTCCGGGACAGGGAACACTGAAGCTTTCTTT.

The chain links TRBV12-3 or TRBV12-4 to TRBJ2-1, with 10 bases matching TRBD2. The CDR3 is made up of 12 amino acids. V trimming: 6 bases; J trimming: 9 bases; junction bases outside the gene matches: 2. Here the CDR3 DNA reads TGTGCCAGCAGAAGGACTAGCGGTGAGCAGTTCTTC. This gives the protein CASRRTSGEQFF.

The gene calls are TRBV21-1 and TRBJ1-4; the D call of TRBD1 is as the table states it, not checked on the DNA. TRBV21-1 is termed a pseudogene. This CDR3 contains 14 residues. CDR3 amino acids: CASSIADRGGKLFF. The CDR3 DNA sequence: TGTGCCAGCAGTATCGCGGACAGGGGGGGTAAACTGTTTTTT.

The V gene is TRBV9, the J gene TRBJ2-5; D may be TRBD1 (6 bases). The CDR3 contains 17 residues. CDR1 and CDR2 (germline): SGDLS, YYNGEE. Trimming took off 0 bases at V and 4 bases at J, with 19 bases between the two ends. The DNA for the CDR3 is TGTGCCAGCAGCGTAGGAGAAGGGGGTGATGTACGAGAGACCCAGTACTTC. Translated, it gives CASSVGEGGDVRETQYF.